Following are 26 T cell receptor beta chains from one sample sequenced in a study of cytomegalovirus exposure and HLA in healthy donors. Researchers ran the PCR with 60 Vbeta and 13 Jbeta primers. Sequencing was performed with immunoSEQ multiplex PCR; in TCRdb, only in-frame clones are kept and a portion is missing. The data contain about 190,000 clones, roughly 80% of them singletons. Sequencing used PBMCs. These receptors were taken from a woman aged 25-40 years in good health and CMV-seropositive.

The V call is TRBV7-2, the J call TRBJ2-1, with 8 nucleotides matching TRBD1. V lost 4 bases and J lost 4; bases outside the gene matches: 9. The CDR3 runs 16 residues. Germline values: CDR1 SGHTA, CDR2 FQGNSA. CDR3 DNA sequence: TGTGCCAGCAGCTCCCCCGGGACAGGAACATACAATGAGCAGTTCTTC. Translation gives CASSSPGTGTYNEQFF. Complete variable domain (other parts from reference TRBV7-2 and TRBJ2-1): GAGVSQSPSNKVTEKGKDVELRCDPISGHTALYWYRQSLGQGLEFLIYFQGNSAPDKSGLPSDRFSAERTGGSVSTLTIQRTQQEDSAVYLCASSSPGTGTYNEQFFGPGTRLTVL.

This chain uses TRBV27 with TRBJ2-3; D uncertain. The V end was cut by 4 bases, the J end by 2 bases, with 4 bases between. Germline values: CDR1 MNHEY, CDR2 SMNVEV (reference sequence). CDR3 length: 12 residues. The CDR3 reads CASSSNTDTQYF. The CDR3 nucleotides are TGTGCCAGCAGTTCAAACACAGATACGCAGTATTTT.

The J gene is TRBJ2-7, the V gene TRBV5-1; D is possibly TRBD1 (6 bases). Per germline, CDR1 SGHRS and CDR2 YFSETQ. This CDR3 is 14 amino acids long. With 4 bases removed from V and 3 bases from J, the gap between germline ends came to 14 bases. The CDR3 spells CASSQQGLLYEQYF. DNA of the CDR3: TGCGCCAGCAGCCAACAGGGATTACTCTACGAGCAGTACTTC.

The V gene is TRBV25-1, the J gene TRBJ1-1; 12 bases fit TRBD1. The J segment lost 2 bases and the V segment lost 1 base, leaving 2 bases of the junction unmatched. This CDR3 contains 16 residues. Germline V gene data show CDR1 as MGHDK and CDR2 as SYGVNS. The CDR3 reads CASSESGTGGNTEAFF. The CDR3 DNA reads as TGTGCCAGCAGTGAATCCGGGACAGGGGGCAACACTGAAGCTTTCTTT.

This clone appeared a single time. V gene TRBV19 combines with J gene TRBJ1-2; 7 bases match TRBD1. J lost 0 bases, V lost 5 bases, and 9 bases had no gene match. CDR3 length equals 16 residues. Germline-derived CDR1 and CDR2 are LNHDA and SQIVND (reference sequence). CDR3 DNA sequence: TGTGCCAGTAGTCGCTCGGACAGGTTCACTAACTATGGCTACACCTTC. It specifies CASSRSDRFTNYGYTF.

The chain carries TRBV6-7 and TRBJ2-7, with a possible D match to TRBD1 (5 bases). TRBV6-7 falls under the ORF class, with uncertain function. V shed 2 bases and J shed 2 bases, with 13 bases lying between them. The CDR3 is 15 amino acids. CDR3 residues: CASSYGAGQPYEQYF. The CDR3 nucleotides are TGTGCCAGCAGTTACGGGGCAGGGCAGCCCTACGAGCAGTACTTC.

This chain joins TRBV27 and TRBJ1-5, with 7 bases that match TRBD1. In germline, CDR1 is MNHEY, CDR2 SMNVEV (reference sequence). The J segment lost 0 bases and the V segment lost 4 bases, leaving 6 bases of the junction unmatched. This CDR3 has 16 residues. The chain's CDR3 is CASSSIQGTSNQPQHF. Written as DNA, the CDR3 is TGTGCCAGCAGTTCCATACAGGGGACTAGCAATCAGCCCCAGCATTTT.

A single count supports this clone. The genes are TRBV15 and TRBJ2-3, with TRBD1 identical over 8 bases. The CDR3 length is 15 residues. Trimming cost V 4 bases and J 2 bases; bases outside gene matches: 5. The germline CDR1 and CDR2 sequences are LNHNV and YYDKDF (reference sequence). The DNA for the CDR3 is TGTGCCACCAGCATGACAGGGGCCCCCACAGATACGCAGTATTTT. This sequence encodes CATSMTGAPTDTQYF.

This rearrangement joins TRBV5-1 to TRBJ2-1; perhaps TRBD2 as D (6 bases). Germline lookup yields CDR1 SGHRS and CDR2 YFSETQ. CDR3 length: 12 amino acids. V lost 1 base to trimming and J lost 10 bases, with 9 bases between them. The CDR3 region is CASSLNGGEQFF. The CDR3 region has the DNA TGCGCCAGCAGCTTGAACGGGGGAGAGCAGTTCTTC.

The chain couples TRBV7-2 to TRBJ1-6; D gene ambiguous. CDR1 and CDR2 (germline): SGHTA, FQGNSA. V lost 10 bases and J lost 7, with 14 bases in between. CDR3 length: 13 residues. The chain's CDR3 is CATTAEPNSPLHF. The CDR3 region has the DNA TGTGCCACCACGGCGGAACCCAATTCACCCCTCCACTTT.

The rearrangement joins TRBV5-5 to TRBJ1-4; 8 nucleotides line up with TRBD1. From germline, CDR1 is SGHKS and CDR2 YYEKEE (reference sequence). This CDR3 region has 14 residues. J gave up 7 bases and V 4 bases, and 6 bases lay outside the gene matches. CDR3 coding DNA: TGTGCCAGCAGCACGGCAGGGGGCTTTGAAAAACTGTTTTTT. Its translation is CASSTAGGFEKLFF.

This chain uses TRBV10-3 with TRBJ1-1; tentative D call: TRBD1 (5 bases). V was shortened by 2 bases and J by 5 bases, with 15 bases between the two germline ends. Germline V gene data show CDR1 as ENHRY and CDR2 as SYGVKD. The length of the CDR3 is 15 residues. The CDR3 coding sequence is TGTGCCATCAGTGAGCCTACCAGGGATAGAACTGAAGCTTTCTTT. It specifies CAISEPTRDRTEAFF.

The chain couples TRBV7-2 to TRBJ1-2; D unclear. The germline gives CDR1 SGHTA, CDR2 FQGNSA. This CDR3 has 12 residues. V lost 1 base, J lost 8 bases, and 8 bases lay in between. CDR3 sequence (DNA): TGTGCCAGCAGCTTAGGGCTTCCAGGCTACACCTTC. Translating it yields CASSLGLPGYTF.

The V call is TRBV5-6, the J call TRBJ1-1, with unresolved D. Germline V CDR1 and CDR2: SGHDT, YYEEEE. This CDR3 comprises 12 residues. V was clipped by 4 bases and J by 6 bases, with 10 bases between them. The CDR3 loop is CASSLSSAEAFF. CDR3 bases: TGTGCCAGCAGCCTGAGTTCGGCTGAAGCTTTCTTT. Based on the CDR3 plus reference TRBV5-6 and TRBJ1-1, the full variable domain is DAGVTQSPTHLIKTRGQQVTLRCSPKSGHDTVSWYQQALGQGPQFIFQYYEEEERQRGNFPDRFSGHQFPNYSSELNVNALLLGDSALYLCASSLSSAEAFFGQGTRLTVV.

CDR3 nucleotide sequence: TGTGCCAGCAGCATGACCGGGACAAGATACAATGAGCAGTTCTTC. The encoded protein is CASSMTGTRYNEQFF. The chain is built from TRBV11-2 and TRBJ2-1; tentatively, D is TRBD1 (6 bases). The germline V and J ends were trimmed by 5 bases and 4 bases, with 15 bases remaining between them. Germline V gives CDR1 SGHAT, CDR2 FQNNGV. This CDR3 has 15 amino acids.

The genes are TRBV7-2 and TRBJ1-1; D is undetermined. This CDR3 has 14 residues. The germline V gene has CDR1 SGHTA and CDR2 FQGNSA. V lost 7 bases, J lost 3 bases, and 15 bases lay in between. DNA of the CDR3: TGTGCCAGCAACCAGGTCGTCGGTGACACTGAAGCTTTCTTT. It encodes CASNQVVGDTEAFF.

The CDR3 reads CASSLAGGLNEQFF. As DNA, the CDR3 is TGTGCCAGCAGCCTAGCAGGGGGCTTGAATGAGCAGTTCTTC. This rearrangement joins TRBV7-3 to TRBJ2-1; 8 positions match TRBD1. CDR1 and CDR2 (germline): SGHTA, FQGTGA. This CDR3 comprises 14 residues. Trimming at V came to 5 bases and at J to 7 bases, leaving 7 bases not matched to a gene.

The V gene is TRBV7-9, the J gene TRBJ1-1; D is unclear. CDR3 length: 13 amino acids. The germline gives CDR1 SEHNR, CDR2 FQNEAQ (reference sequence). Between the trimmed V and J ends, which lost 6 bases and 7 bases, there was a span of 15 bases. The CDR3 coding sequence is TGTGCCAGCAGTCGAGGGCCGGAGGATGAAGCTTTCTTT. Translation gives CASSRGPEDEAFF.

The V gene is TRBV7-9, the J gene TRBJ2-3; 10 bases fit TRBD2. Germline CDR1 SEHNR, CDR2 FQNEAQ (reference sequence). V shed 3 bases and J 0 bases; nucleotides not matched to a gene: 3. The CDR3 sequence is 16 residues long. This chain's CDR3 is CASSLGLAKSTDTQYF. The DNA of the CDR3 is TGTGCCAGCAGCTTGGGACTAGCGAAAAGCACAGATACGCAGTATTTT.

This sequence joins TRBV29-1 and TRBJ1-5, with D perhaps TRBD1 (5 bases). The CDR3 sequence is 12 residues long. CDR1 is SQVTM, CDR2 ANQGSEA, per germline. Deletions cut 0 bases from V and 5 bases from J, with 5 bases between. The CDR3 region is CSVEEGDQPQHF. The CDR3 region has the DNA TGCAGCGTTGAAGAAGGGGATCAGCCCCAGCATTTT.

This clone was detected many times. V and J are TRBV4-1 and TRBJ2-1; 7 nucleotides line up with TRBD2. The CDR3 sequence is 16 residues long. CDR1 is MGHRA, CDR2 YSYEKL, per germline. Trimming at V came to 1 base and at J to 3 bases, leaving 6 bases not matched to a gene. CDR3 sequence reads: CASSQVRLALYNEQFF. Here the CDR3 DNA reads TGCGCCAGCAGCCAAGTGAGACTAGCACTCTACAATGAGCAGTTCTTC.

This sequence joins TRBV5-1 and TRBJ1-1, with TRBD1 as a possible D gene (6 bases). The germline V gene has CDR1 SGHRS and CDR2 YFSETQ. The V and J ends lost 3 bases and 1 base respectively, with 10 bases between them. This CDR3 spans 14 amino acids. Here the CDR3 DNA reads TGCGCCAGCAGCTCCACGGGACAGAACACTGAAGCTTTCTTT. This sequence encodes CASSSTGQNTEAFF.

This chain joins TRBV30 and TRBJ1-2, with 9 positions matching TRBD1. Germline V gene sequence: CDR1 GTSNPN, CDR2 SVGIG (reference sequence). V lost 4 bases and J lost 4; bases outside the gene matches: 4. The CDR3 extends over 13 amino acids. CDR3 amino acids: CAWTDRGTYGYTF. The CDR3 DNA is TGTGCCTGGACTGACAGGGGGACCTATGGCTACACCTTC. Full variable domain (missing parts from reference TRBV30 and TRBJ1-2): SQTIHQWPATLVQPVGSPLSLECTVEGTSNPNLYWYRQAAGRGLQLLFYSVGIGQISSEVPQNLSASRPQDRQFILSSKKLLLSDSGFYLCAWTDRGTYGYTFGSGTRLTVV.

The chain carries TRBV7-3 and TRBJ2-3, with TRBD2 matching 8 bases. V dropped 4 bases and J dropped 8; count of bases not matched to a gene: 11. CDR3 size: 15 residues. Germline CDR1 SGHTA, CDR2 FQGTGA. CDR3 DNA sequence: TGTGCCAGCAGCTCCATAGCGGGACCCCTTGGTACGCAGTATTTT. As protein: CASSSIAGPLGTQYF.

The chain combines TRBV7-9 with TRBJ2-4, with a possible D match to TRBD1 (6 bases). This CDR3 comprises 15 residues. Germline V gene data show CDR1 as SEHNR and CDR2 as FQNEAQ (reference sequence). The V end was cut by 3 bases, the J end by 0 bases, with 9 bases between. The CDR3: CASSLDSLAKNIQYF. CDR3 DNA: TGTGCCAGCAGCTTGGACAGTCTAGCCAAAAACATTCAGTACTTC.

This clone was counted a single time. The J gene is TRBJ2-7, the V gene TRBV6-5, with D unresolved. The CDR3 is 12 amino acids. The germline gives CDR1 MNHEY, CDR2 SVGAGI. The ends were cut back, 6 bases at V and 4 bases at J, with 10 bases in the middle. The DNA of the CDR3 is TGTGCCAGCAGGCGAACAGTTTACGAGCAGTACTTC. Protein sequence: CASRRTVYEQYF.